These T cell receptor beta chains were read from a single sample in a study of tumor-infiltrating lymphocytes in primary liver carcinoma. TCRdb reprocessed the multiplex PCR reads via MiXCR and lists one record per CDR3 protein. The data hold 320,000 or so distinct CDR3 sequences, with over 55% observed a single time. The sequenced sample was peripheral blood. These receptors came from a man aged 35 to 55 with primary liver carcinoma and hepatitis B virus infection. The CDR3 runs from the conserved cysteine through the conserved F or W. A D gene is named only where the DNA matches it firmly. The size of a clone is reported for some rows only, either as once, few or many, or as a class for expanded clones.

TGCGCAAGTAGTTCCGGACTAGCGGGAATTTCTGGGGCCAACGTCCCGACTTTC	CASSSGLAGISGANVPTF	TRBV4-3	TRBJ2-6	.	TRBD2
TGTGCCAGCAGCCATATTAGTTTTCCCGGCAATGAGCAGTTCTTC	CASSHISFPGNEQFF	TRBV4-2	TRBJ2-1	.	.
TGTGCCAACAGCCCTACCGGGACTAGCGGAGCAGACCAGTTCTTC	CANSPTGTSGADQFF	TRBV11-3	TRBJ2-1	.	TRBD2
TGTGCCAGCAGCTTGGCCATGGGACAGGGGGCAGATACGCAGTATTTT	CASSLAMGQGADTQYF	TRBV5-4	TRBJ2-3	many	TRBD1
TGTGCCAGCACGACAGGGGTACGGAATGAGCAGTTCTTC	CASTTGVRNEQFF	TRBV6-1	TRBJ2-1	few	TRBD1
TGTGCCAGCAGCCGGAACTCCGGGGGAGCCTACGAGCAGTACTTC	CASSRNSGGAYEQYF	TRBV11-2	TRBJ2-7	many	.
TGTGCCACCAGTGACCGGGACAGCCCCTTTAGGCAGTATTTT	CATSDRDSPFRQYF	TRBV24-1	TRBJ2-3	many	TRBD1
TGCAGCGTTTTTAGGCCGAGCGAGATTAAGGATGAGCCGTCCTTC	CSVFRPSEIKDEPSF	TRBV29-1	TRBJ2-1	.	.
TGCGCCAGCACCACGGGACAGGGAGGCGATACGCAGTATTTT	CASTTGQGGDTQYF	TRBV10-2	TRBJ2-3	.	TRBD1
TGCGCCAGCAGCTTAGGGCGCTACTACAATGAGCATTTCTTC	CASSLGRYYNEHFF	TRBV11-2	TRBJ2-1	.	.
TGTGCCAGCAGTCCCCCCACGGGGGCGGTAGGTATCGCTGAAGCTTTCTTT	CASSPPTGAVGIAEAFF	TRBV6-5	TRBJ1-1	few	.
TGTGCCAGCAGTTCTGGGGGGGATCAAGAGACCCAGTACTTC	CASSSGGDQETQYF	TRBV6-1	TRBJ2-5	few	TRBD2
TGTGCCAGCAGTTTAGGGGAGGTGCGGACTGAAGCTTTCTTT	CASSLGEVRTEAFF	TRBV12-3/TRBV12-4	TRBJ1-1	.	.
TGTGCCAGCAGCCAAGAAGGGAGGACTAGCGGGAGAGGAGATACGCAGTATTTT	CASSQEGRTSGRGDTQYF	TRBV4-2	TRBJ2-3	many	TRBD2
TGCGCCAGCAGCCCCGGGACAGGGAGGGCATTGACCACTGAAGCTTTCTTT	CASSPGTGRALTTEAFF	TRBV5-1	TRBJ1-1	.	TRBD1
TGTGCCGTGTCGGCGGGATACGAGCAGTACTTC	CAVSAGYEQYF	TRBV6-2/TRBV6-3	TRBJ2-7	.	.
TGTGCCAGCAGTCTCTCCCAGGGGAGGGATGTTTTCTTT	CASSLSQGRDVFF	TRBV5-6	TRBJ1-1	.	.
TGTGCCAGCAGTTTTGACCTAACCACTGAAACTTTCTTT	CASSFDLTTETFF	TRBV11-2	TRBJ1-1	.	.
TGCGCTAGTGGTCTCTCCCTCGATGGGGAAGCTTTCTTT	CASGLSLDGEAFF	TRBV12-5	TRBJ1-1	.	.
TGCGCCAGCAGCCAAGAACGGGGGAAACGGGATACGCAGTATTTT	CASSQERGKRDTQYF	TRBV4-1	TRBJ2-3	.	.
TGTGCCAGCAACCAACTAGCGGGCGGTCCAGATACGCAGTATTTT	CASNQLAGGPDTQYF	TRBV6-5	TRBJ2-3	few	TRBD2
TGTGCCAGCAGCCGCGTGGGTGAACTCTCCTACGAGCAGTACTTC	CASSRVGELSYEQYF	TRBV5-4	TRBJ2-7	.	.
TGTGCCAGCAGTGAACCACCCGGAGGTGGGCAGCACTTC	CASSEPPGGGQHF	TRBV6-1	TRBJ2-7	.	.
TGTGCTAGCAGCGTCGGGACTAGCGGGATAGGGGAGACCCAGTACTTC	CASSVGTSGIGETQYF	TRBV9	TRBJ2-5	.	TRBD2
TGTGCCAGCAGTTTGTTGGGGGGGGCTTTCTTT	CASSLLGGAFF	TRBV28	TRBJ1-1	few	.
TGTGCCAGCAGGATTGCCGGGCCCTTATTTGGGGGCACAGATACGCAGTATTTT	CASRIAGPLFGGTDTQYF	TRBV7-8	TRBJ2-3	few	.
TGCGCCAGCAGCTTAAGCCAGACACCGGGGGAGCTGTTTTTT	CASSLSQTPGELFF	TRBV5-1	TRBJ2-2	many	.
TGTGCCAGCAGCATACCGGTAGGGAGCGAGCAGTACTTC	CASSIPVGSEQYF	TRBV13	TRBJ2-7	.	.
TGTGCCATCAGTGGCCCAGCGGGGATCAACACCGGGGAGCTGTTTTTT	CAISGPAGINTGELFF	TRBV10-3	TRBJ2-2	few	TRBD2
TGTGCCAGCAGCACCCGGACAGGGGCCTTGGGGCAGTGCTTC	CASSTRTGALGQCF	TRBV7-9	TRBJ2-7	.	TRBD1
TGCAACGTTCTAGAGTCAGGGGACTACGAGCAGTACTTC	CNVLESGDYEQYF	TRBV29-1	TRBJ2-7	.	.
TGTGCCAGCAGCCAAGAGTTTGGGACAGGGGGCGCCGGGTACCAAGAGACCCAGTACTTC	CASSQEFGTGGAGYQETQYF	TRBV4-2	TRBJ2-5	few	TRBD1
TGTGCCAGCAGTTTATCGGGGGGTGGCTACACCTTC	CASSLSGGGYTF	TRBV12-3/TRBV12-4	TRBJ1-2	many	.
TGTGCCAGCAGCTCCGGGGGACGGGCTGGCGGGCCCCAGCATTTT	CASSSGGRAGGPQHF	TRBV11-2	TRBJ1-5	.	.
TGTGCCAGCAGCTCTTTAAGCGGGAGTTATACCCACGAGCAGTACTTC	CASSSLSGSYTHEQYF	TRBV28	TRBJ2-7	.	TRBD2
TGTGCCAGCAGTTACCCGGGAGTTGGCTACAATGAACAGTTCTTC	CASSYPGVGYNEQFF	TRBV6-6	TRBJ2-1	.	.
TGCGCCAGCAGCTTAGAAGGCCCGCCTTCTAACTATGGCTACACCTTC	CASSLEGPPSNYGYTF	TRBV5-1	TRBJ1-2	few	.
TGTACCAGCATCTCCTGCGAACATCTCTATGGCTTGACCTTC	CTSISCEHLYGLTF	TRBV5-4	TRBJ1-2	.	.
TGTGCCAGCAGAATCTACAGGAACACCGTGGAGCTGTTTTTT	CASRIYRNTVELFF	TRBV4-2	TRBJ2-2	.	.
TGTGCCTGCGGTTTTCTAGGGGAGGGAGGGCTGTTTTTT	CACGFLGEGGLFF	TRBV12-3/TRBV12-4	TRBJ2-2	.	TRBD2
TGTGCCAGCATTTCGGAGGGAGTCTACGAGCAGTACTTC	CASISEGVYEQYF	TRBV6-2/TRBV6-3	TRBJ2-7	many	.
TGTGCTAGCACCAGTAGTTGGGGGGGCCAAGAGACCCAGTACTTC	CASTSSWGGQETQYF	TRBV9	TRBJ2-5	few	TRBD2
TGTGCCAGCAGTCCTCGGCAGAGGTCCCTTAACTATGGCTACACCTTC	CASSPRQRSLNYGYTF	TRBV2	TRBJ1-2	few	.
TGTGCCAGCAGTGACGAGCGGGAGGGCCACTGGTACAATGAGCAGTTCTTC	CASSDEREGHWYNEQFF	TRBV6-4	TRBJ2-1	.	TRBD2
TGTGCCAGCAGGACGCAAGGGGGATACGAGCAGTACTTC	CASRTQGGYEQYF	TRBV12-3/TRBV12-4	TRBJ2-7	many	.
TGCGCCAGCAGTGTCTATGGGACAAGGGGCTACACTGAAGCTTTCTTT	CASSVYGTRGYTEAFF	TRBV5-1	TRBJ1-1	.	.
TGTGCCAGCAGCCCGCCCAGTGGGGCGCTCTCCGGGGAGCTGTTTTTT	CASSPPSGALSGELFF	TRBV5-6	TRBJ2-2	once	.
TGCAGAGTTGGTCTTTCTAGGGCCAATACCAATGAGCAGTTCTTC	CRVGLSRANTNEQFF	TRBV29-1	TRBJ2-1	.	.
TGCGCCAGCAGCCATCGCTCTAGCATCTACGAGCAGTACTTC	CASSHRSSIYEQYF	TRBV4-3	TRBJ2-7	.	.